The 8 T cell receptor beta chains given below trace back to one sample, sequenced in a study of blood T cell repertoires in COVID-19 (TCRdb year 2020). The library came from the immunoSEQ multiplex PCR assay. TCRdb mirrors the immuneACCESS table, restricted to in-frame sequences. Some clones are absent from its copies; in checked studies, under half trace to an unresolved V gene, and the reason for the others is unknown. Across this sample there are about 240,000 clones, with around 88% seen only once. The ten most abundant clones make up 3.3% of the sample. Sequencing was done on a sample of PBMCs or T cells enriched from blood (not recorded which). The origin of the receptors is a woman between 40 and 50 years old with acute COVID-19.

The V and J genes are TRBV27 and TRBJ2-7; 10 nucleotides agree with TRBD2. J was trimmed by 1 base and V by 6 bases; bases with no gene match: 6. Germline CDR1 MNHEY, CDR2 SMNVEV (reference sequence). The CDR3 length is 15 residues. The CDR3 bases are TGTGCCAGCAGCGTAGCGGGAGGCTTGTCCTACGAGCAGTACTTC. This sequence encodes CASSVAGGLSYEQYF.

In DNA, the CDR3 is TGTGCCAGCAGTGTTCAGTCTATGGCCGGGGCTTTCTTT. Its translation: CASSVQSMAGAFF. The rearrangement links TRBV2 to TRBJ1-1; D remains unclear. Germline CDR1 reads SNHLY; CDR2 reads FYNNEI. This CDR3 contains 13 residues. The ends were cut back, 4 bases at V and 11 bases at J, with 17 bases in the middle.

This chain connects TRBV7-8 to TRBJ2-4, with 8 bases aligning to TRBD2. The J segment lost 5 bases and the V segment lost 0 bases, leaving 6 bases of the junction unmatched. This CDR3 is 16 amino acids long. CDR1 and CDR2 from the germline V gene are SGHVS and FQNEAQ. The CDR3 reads CASSLAGSGTQNIQYF. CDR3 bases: TGTGCCAGCAGCTTAGCGGGTAGCGGGACCCAAAACATTCAGTACTTC.

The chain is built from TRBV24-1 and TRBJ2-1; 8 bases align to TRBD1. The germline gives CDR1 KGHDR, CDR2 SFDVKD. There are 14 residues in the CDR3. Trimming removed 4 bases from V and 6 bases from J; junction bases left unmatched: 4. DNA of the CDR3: TGTGCCACCAGTGACCGACAGGGGTCCAATGAGCAGTTCTTC. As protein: CATSDRQGSNEQFF.

The CDR3 here is CAWVGQDKREAFF. CDR3 DNA sequence: TGTGCCTGGGTCGGACAGGATAAGAGGGAAGCTTTCTTT. The chain joins TRBV30 to TRBJ1-1; 7 bases align to TRBD1. V trimming: 5 bases; J trimming: 8 bases; junction bases outside the gene matches: 11. Germline V gene lookup returns CDR1 GTSNPN and CDR2 SVGIG (reference sequence). There are 13 residues in the CDR3.

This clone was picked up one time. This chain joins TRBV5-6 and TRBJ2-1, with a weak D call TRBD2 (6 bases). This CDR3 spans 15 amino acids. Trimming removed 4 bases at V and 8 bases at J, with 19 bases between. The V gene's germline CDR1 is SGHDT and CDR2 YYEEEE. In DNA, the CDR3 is TGTGCCAGCAGCCCCCCCTCCGGGACTGAGTATGAGCAGTTCTTC. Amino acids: CASSPPSGTEYEQFF.

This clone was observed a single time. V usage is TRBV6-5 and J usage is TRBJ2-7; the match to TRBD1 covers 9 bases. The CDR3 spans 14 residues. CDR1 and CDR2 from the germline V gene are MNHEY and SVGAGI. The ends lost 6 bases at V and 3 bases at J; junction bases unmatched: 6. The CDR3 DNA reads TGTGCCAGCAGAAGGACAGGGGAGGTCTACGAGCAGTACTTC. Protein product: CASRRTGEVYEQYF.

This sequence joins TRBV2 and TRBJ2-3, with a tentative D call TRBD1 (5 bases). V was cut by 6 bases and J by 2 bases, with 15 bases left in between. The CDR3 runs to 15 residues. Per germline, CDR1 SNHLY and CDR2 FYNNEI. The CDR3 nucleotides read TGTGCCAGCAGACAACGGACAAGGACCACAGATACGCAGTATTTT. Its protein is CASRQRTRTTDTQYF.